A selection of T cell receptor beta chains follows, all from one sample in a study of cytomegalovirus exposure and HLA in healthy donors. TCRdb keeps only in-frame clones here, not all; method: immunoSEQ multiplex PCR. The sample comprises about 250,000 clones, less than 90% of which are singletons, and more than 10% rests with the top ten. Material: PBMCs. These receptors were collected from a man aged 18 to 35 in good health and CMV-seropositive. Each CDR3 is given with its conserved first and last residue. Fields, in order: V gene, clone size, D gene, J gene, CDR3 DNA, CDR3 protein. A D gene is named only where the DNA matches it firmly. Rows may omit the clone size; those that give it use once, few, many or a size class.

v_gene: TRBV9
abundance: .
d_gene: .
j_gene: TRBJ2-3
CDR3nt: TGTGCCAGCAGCCCCCGTACCTCCGGAGATACGCAGTATTTT
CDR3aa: CASSPRTSGDTQYF

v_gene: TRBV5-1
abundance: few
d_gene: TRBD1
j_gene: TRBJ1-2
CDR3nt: TGCGCCAGCAGCCGACTGGACAGGGGGACTAAGGGGCTCGACTACACCTTC
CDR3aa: CASSRLDRGTKGLDYTF

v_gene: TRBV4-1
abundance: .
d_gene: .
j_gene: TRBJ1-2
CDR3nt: TGCGCCAGCAGCCCGGCGGCAGGCGGCACGGTGGGGGGCTACACCTTC
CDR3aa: CASSPAAGGTVGGYTF

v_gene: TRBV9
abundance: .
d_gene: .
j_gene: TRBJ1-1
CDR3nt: TGTGCCAGCAGCTTGGGACGTATGAACACTGAAGCTTTCTTT
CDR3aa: CASSLGRMNTEAFF

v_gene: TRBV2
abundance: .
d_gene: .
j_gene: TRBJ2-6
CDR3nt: TGTGCCAGCAGTGAAGGGAGGACGGCTGGGGCCAACGTCCTGACTTTC
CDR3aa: CASSEGRTAGANVLTF

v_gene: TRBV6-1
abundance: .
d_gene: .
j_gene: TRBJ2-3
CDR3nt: TGTGCCAGCAGTGAAAGGACAGAACGCACAGATACGCAGTATTTT
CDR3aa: CASSERTERTDTQYF

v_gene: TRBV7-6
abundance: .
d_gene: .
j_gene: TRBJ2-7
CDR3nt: TGTGCCAGCAGCTTAAGTGTGACAGGGAGGACCGGCGAGCAGTACTTC
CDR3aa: CASSLSVTGRTGEQYF

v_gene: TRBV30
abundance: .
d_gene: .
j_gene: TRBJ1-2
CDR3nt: TGTGCCTGGAGTCGGGGACACGCTAACTATGGCTACACCTTC
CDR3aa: CAWSRGHANYGYTF

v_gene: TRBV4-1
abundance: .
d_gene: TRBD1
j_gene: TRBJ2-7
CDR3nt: TGCGCCAGCAGCCAAGATGGGGACAGGGAAAGTTTCTACGAGCAGTACTTC
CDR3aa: CASSQDGDRESFYEQYF

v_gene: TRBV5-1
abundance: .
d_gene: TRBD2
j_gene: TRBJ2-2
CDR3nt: TGCGCCAGCAGCTTGGTACCTGGGACTAGCGGATACACCGGGGAGCTGTTTTTT
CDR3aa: CASSLVPGTSGYTGELFF

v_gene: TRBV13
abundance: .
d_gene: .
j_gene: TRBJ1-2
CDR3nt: TGTGCCAGCAGCTTAGGAGGAGTGACTAACTATGGCTACACCTTC
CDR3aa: CASSLGGVTNYGYTF

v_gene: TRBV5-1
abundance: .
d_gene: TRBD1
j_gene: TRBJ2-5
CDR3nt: TGCGCCAGCAGCCCTGGGACAGCGATGCAAGAGACCCAGTACTTC
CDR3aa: CASSPGTAMQETQYF

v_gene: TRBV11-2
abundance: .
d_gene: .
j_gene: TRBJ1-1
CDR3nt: TGTGCCAGCAGCTTAGTCCCCGCTGAAGCTTTCTTT
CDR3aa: CASSLVPAEAFF

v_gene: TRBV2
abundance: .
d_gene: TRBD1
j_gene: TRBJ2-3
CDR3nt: TGTGCCAGCACCAGGGACAGGGCCGGAGATACGCAGTATTTT
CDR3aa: CASTRDRAGDTQYF

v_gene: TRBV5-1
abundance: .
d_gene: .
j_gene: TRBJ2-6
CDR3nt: TGCGCCAGCAGCGCTGACGGGGATAGCTCTGGGGCCAACGTCCTGACTTTC
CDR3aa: CASSADGDSSGANVLTF

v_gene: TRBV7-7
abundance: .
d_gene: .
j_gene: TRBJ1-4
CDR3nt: TGTGCCAGCAGCTCGGGACCGCCGGGGGGAGGCAATGAAAAACTGTTTTTT
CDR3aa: CASSSGPPGGGNEKLFF

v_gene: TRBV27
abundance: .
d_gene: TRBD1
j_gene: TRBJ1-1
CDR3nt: TGTGCCAGCAGTTCCAGAAGGACAGGGAACACTGAAGCTTTCTTT
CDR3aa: CASSSRRTGNTEAFF

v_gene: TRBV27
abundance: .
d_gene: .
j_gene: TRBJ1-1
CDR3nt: TGTGCCAGCAGTTTGACCCCGTTCACTGAAGCTTTCTTT
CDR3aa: CASSLTPFTEAFF

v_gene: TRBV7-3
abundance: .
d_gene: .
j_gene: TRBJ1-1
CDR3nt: TGTGCCAGCAGCCAGAGACAGGACACTGAAGCTTTCTTT
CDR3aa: CASSQRQDTEAFF

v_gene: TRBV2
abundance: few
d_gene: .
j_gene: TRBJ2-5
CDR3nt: TGTGCCAGCAGTGTCAGGCGCTACCAAGAGACCCAGTACTTC
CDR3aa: CASSVRRYQETQYF

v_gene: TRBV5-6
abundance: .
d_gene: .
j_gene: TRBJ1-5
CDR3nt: TGTGCCAGCAGCTTGGGAGGGACCATAGGTATGCCCCAGCATTTT
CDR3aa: CASSLGGTIGMPQHF

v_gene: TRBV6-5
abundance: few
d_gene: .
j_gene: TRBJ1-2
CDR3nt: TGTGCCAGCAGTTCCAGGGGCCCTGGCTACACCTTC
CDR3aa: CASSSRGPGYTF

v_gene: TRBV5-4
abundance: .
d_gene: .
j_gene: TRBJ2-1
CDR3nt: TGTGCCAGCAGTTCAGATCTGGCAGTCTCCTACAATGAGCAGTTCTTC
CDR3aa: CASSSDLAVSYNEQFF

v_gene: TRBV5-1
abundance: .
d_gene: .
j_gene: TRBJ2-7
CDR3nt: TGCGCCAGCAGCTCCCCGGGACAAACCTACGAGCAGTACTTC
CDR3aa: CASSSPGQTYEQYF

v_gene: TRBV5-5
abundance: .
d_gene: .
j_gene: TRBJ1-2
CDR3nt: TGTGCCAGCAGCTTGACAGTCTATGGCTACACCTTC
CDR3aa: CASSLTVYGYTF

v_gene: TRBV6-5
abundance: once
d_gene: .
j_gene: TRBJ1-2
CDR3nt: TGTGCCAGCAGTTACTCGCCGGGGGTTGAGTTCGGCTACACCTTC
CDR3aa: CASSYSPGVEFGYTF

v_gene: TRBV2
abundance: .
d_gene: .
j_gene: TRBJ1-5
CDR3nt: TGTGCCAGCAGTGGAGTGAGTGAATCAGCCCAGCATTTT
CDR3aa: CASSGVSESAQHF

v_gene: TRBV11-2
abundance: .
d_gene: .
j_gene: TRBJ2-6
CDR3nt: TGTGCCAGCGGTAGAGACTCCCTCGTCCTGACTTTC
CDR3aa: CASGRDSLVLTF

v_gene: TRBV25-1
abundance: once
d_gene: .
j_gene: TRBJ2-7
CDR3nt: TGTGCCAGCAGTGAATCTTCCGTCGAACAGTACTTC
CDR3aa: CASSESSVEQYF

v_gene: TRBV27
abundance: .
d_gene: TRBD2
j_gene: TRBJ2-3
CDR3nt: TGTGCCAGCAGTTTATCGACTAGCGGGGGTACAGATACGCAGTATTTT
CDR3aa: CASSLSTSGGTDTQYF

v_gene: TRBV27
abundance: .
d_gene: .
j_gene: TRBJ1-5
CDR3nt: TGTGCCAGCAGTCCCGGAATTTATCAGCCCCAGCATTTT
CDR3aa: CASSPGIYQPQHF

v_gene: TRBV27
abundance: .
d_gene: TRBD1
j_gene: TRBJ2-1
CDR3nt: TGTGCCAGCAGGGGGGGGACAGGGGGTACGAATGAGCAGTTCTTC
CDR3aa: CASRGGTGGTNEQFF

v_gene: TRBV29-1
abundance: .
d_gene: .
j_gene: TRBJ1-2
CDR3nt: TGCAGCGTTGAAGGCGGGACGGAGAACTATGGCTACACCTTC
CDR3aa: CSVEGGTENYGYTF

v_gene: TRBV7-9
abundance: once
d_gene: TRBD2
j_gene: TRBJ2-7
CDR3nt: TGTGCCAGCAGCTTTGGACTAGCGGGGTACTCCTACGAGCAGTACTTC
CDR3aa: CASSFGLAGYSYEQYF

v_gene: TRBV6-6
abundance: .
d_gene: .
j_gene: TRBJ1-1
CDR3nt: TGTGCCAGCAGTTACACTCCGGGACCACAAGGATCTGAAGCTTTCTTT
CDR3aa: CASSYTPGPQGSEAFF

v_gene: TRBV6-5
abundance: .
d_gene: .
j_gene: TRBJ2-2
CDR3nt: TGTGCCAGCAGTTACGGTTTGAACACCGGGGAGCTGTTTTTT
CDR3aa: CASSYGLNTGELFF

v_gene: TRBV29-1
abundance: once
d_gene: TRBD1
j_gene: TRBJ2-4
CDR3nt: TGCAGCGTTGAGGGGCGACAGGGGAACATTCAGTACTTC
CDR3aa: CSVEGRQGNIQYF

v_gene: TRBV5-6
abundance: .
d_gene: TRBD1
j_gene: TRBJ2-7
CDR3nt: TGTGCCAGCAGCGTCGGACAGGGGGCCTACGAGCAGTACTTC
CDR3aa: CASSVGQGAYEQYF

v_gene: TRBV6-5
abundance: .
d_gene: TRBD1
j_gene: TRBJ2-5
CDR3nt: TGTGCCAGCAGTTCAGGGGGCGCGGAGACCCAGTACTTC
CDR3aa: CASSSGGAETQYF

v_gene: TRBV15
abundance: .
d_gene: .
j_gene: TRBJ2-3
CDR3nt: TGTGCCACCAGCAGAGATTATGGAAAAAGACAGAGGACGGTCGCAGATACGCAGTATTTT
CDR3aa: CATSRDYGKRQRTVADTQYF

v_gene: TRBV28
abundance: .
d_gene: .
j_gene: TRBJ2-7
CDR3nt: TGTGCCAGCAGTTCCTGGGGGGGCTCGTACGAGCAGTACTTC
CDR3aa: CASSSWGGSYEQYF

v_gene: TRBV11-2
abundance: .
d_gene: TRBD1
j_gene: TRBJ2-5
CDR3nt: TGTGCCTGGACAGGGCAAGAGACCCAGTACTTC
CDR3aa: CAWTGQETQYF

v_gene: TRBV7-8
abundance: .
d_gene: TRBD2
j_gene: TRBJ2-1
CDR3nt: TGTGCCAGCAAGGCTAGCGGATACAATGAGCAGTTCTTC
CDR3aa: CASKASGYNEQFF